The 30 T cell receptor beta chains below were found in one sample sequenced in a study of blood T cells in healthy people across ages. The use of a sample-barcoded 5' primer and a J-beta primer mix characterized a second PCR of roughly 6 to 11 cycles. TCRdb re-derived calls from the 5' RACE reads in MiXCR, one entry per CDR3 protein. The sample lists about 1,800,000 distinct CDR3 sequences, 28% occurring once. Sequenced input: blood. The receptors were sampled from a woman aged 30 to 39 in good health.

This clonotype was counted a few times. This chain connects TRBV7-3 to TRBJ2-3; D perhaps matches TRBD1 (5 bases). V was trimmed by 5 bases and J by 6 bases, leaving 18 bases between them. The germline V gene has CDR1 SGHTA and CDR2 FQGTGA. This CDR3 spans 15 amino acids. In nucleotides, the CDR3 is TGTGCCAGCAGCCCTCACTTAGGGGAATGGGATACGCAGTATTTT. Residues: CASSPHLGEWDTQYF.

This clonotype was counted ten times or more. The chain links TRBV6-5 to TRBJ1-2; a weak D match, TRBD1 (5 bases). This CDR3 comprises 13 residues. V lost 6 bases and J lost 4, with 12 bases in between. Germline CDR1 reads MNHEY; CDR2 reads SVGAGI. The DNA of the CDR3 is TGTGCCAGCAGCCCCGACAGAGTCTATGGCTACACCTTC. Translation gives CASSPDRVYGYTF.

A few counts support this clonotype. CDR3 loop: CASSSPDRVVEQYF. The CDR3, as DNA: TGCGCCAGCAGCTCGCCGGACAGGGTAGTCGAGCAGTACTTC. The V call is TRBV5-1, the J call TRBJ2-7, with 8 positions matching TRBD1. J was trimmed by 6 bases and V by 3 bases; bases with no gene match: 8. CDR1 is SGHRS and CDR2 is YFSETQ in the germline V gene. CDR3 length: 14 amino acids.

This chain links TRBV5-1 with TRBJ2-4, with 7 bases matching TRBD1. Trimming removed 4 bases from V and 13 bases from J; junction bases left unmatched: 17. CDR3 length equals 15 residues. Per germline, CDR1 SGHRS and CDR2 YFSETQ. The CDR3 loop reads CASSRVGTEVNEQYF. CDR3 DNA sequence: TGCGCCAGCAGCCGCGTTGGGACAGAGGTTAATGAGCAGTACTTC.

This clonotype occurred a few times. This CDR3 is CSATMTGDASPLHF. DNA for the CDR3: TGCAGTGCTACGATGACAGGAGATGCATCACCCCTCCACTTT. The chain employs TRBV20-1 and TRBJ1-6; D possibly corresponds to TRBD1 (6 bases). Germline V gives CDR1 DFQATT, CDR2 SNEGSKA (reference sequence). The CDR3 extends over 14 amino acids. The germline V and J ends were trimmed by 4 bases and 10 bases, with 17 bases remaining between them.

As for this clonotype: One junction end disagrees with the germline gene, perhaps due to a read error. V usage is TRBV12-3 or TRBV12-4 and J usage is TRBJ2-1, with D tentatively TRBD2 (5 bases). The CDR3 length is 15 residues. CDR3 region: CASSSGSSVSVEQFF. The DNA of the CDR3 is TGTGCTAGCAGTTCAGGTTCGTCAGTTAGCGTTGAGCAGTTCTTC.

The genes are TRBV7-8 and TRBJ1-1; D is unclear. Trimming took off 5 bases at V and 0 bases at J, with 16 bases between the two ends. The CDR3 runs to 16 residues. CDR1 SGHVS and CDR2 FQNEAQ come from the germline V gene. The CDR3 loop is CASSPNGARLNTEAFF. CDR3 nucleotide sequence: TGTGCCAGCAGCCCGAATGGAGCCAGGTTGAACACTGAAGCTTTCTTT.

V usage is TRBV7-2 and J usage is TRBJ1-6; D ambiguous. The CDR3 extends over 18 amino acids. Germline CDR1 and CDR2: SGHTA and FQGNSA. V was shortened by 1 base and J by 5 bases, with 18 bases between the two germline ends. The CDR3 reads CASSLESLLARHNSPLHF. The CDR3, as DNA: TGTGCCAGCAGCTTAGAATCCCTCTTAGCCCGGCATAATTCACCCCTCCACTTT.

Of note for this clonotype: The junction differs from germline at one of its ends, possibly a read error. The V gene is TRBV5-1, the J gene TRBJ2-2; 7 bases map to TRBD1. The V gene's germline CDR1 is SGHRS and CDR2 YFSETQ. The CDR3 covers 17 residues. For the CDR3, the DNA is TGCTCCAGCAGCTTGGCGGTCAGGGGGTCGAACACCGGGGAGCTGTTTTTT. Its translation is CSSSLAVRGSNTGELFF.

This clonotype was observed a handful of times. The chain is built from TRBV6-5 and TRBJ2-7, with 12 positions matching TRBD2. There are 15 residues in the CDR3. Trimming at V came to 7 bases and at J to 7 bases, leaving 11 bases not matched to a gene. From germline, CDR1 is MNHEY and CDR2 SVGAGI. CDR3 DNA: TGTGCCAGCACTACGCAGCTAGCGGGGGGGCGGGAGCAGTACTTC. Its translation is CASTTQLAGGREQYF.

A word on this clonotype: The conserved closing phenylalanine or tryptophan is absent in this CDR3, likely reflecting a read error. The chain carries TRBV7-2 and TRBJ1-1, with D perhaps matching TRBD1 (6 bases). Trimming took off 5 bases at V and 9 bases at J, with 19 bases between the two ends. There are 14 residues in the CDR3. The germline V gene encodes CDR1 SGHTA and CDR2 FQGNSA. Written as DNA, the CDR3 is TGTGCCAGCAGCCCGCGGGGGGCTCCCGTTAAAGCTTTCTGT. Translated: CASSPRGAPVKAFC.

The J gene is TRBJ2-1, the V gene TRBV14; a possible D gene is TRBD2 (6 bases). Looked up from germline, CDR1 is SGHDN and CDR2 is FVKESK. V was pared by 6 bases and J by 4 bases, with 19 bases between. The CDR3 is 16 residues long. CDR3 sequence: CASSHLLGGMYNEQFF. DNA of the CDR3: TGTGCCAGCAGTCACCTCCTTGGGGGGATGTACAATGAGCAGTTCTTC.

The chain is built from TRBV5-1 and TRBJ1-1; D not certain. Germline V CDR1 and CDR2: SGHRS, YFSETQ. This CDR3 is 15 amino acids long. The V and J ends lost 0 bases and 0 bases respectively, with 9 bases between them. The CDR3 sequence: CASSLGHTMNTEAFF. CDR3 sequence (DNA): TGCGCCAGCAGCTTGGGTCACACCATGAACACTGAAGCTTTCTTT.

About this clonotype itself: Just one base apart from a much larger clone, this may be a read error. V is TRBV3-1 and J is TRBJ2-7, with D unresolved. Germline V lookup: CDR1 LGHDT, CDR2 YNNKEL (reference sequence). Trimming took 3 bases from V and 11 from J, leaving 23 bases between them. This CDR3 is built from 15 residues. This chain's CDR3 is CASSQGVSGATREYF. CDR3 bases: TGTGCCAGCAGCCAGGGCGTCTCTGGTGCCACAAGAGAGTACTTC.

This clonotype was recorded a few times. The chain employs TRBV13 and TRBJ2-3; no firm D call. The germline CDR1 and CDR2 sequences are PRHDT and FYEKMQ (reference sequence). Trimming shortened V by 5 bases and J by 1 base, and 7 bases separated the two germline ends. The CDR3 sequence is 13 residues long. The CDR3: CASSAVRTDTQYF. In DNA form, the CDR3 reads TGTGCCAGCAGCGCGGTCCGCACAGATACGCAGTATTTT.

This clonotype was detected only a few times. CDR3 sequence (DNA): TGCGCCAGCAGCCTGGGGACAGGCAGGGATCAGCCCCAGCATTTT. Translated, it gives CASSLGTGRDQPQHF. The chain has TRBV5-1 and TRBJ1-5; the match to TRBD1 covers 8 bases. The germline gives CDR1 SGHRS, CDR2 YFSETQ. V shed 4 bases and J 5 bases; nucleotides not matched to a gene: 8. The CDR3 is made up of 15 amino acids.

This clonotype was detected only a few times. The chain is built from TRBV10-3 and TRBJ2-3; the match to TRBD2 covers 14 bases. The CDR3 loop spans 16 amino acids. J gave up 0 bases and V 11 bases, and 7 bases lay outside the gene matches. Germline loops: CDR1 ENHRY, CDR2 SYGVKD. CDR3 nucleotide sequence: TGTGCCTTAGGGACTAGCGGGGGCCTTAGCACAGATACGCAGTATTTT. Protein: CALGTSGGLSTDTQYF.

This clonotype was observed at least ten times. This chain links TRBV4-1 with TRBJ2-1; D remains unclear. Looked up from germline, CDR1 is MGHRA and CDR2 is YSYEKL. Trimming removed 4 bases from V and 0 bases from J, with 10 bases in between. The CDR3 is 15 amino acids. CDR3 region: CASSLRFSSYNEQFF. CDR3 nucleotide sequence: TGCGCCAGCAGCCTCCGATTCAGCTCCTACAATGAGCAGTTCTTC.

This clonotype was counted only a few times. The CDR3 nucleotides read TGTGCCAGCAGCGGGGGGACAGGGGTAGGTTCACCCCTCCACTTT. Translation: CASSGGTGVGSPLHF. The chain carries TRBV9 and TRBJ1-6, with 10 bases aligning to TRBD1. With V trimmed by 3 bases and J by 9 bases, 6 bases remained unmatched. The CDR3 consists of 15 residues. CDR1 and CDR2 from the germline V gene are SGDLS and YYNGEE.

This clonotype was recorded many times. The chain is built from TRBV12-3 or TRBV12-4 and TRBJ2-5, with D possibly being TRBD1 (5 bases). V lost 6 bases to trimming and J lost 7 bases, with 6 bases between them. The CDR3 is 10 amino acids. The chain's CDR3 is CASRRGTQYF. The CDR3 nucleotides are TGTGCCAGCAGAAGGGGGACCCAGTACTTC.

V gene TRBV2 combines with J gene TRBJ2-1, with a weak D call TRBD2 (6 bases). In germline, CDR1 is SNHLY, CDR2 FYNNEI. The V gene lost 7 bases and the J gene lost 15 bases, with 13 bases spanning the gap. CDR3 length equals 10 residues. CDR3 nucleotide sequence: TGTGCCAGCACGGAGACTAGACCGTTCTTC. Translation gives CASTETRPFF.

The sample holds many counts of this clonotype. This chain uses TRBV7-9 with TRBJ2-5; 11 bases fit TRBD2. V was clipped by 5 bases and J by 2 bases; unmatched bases: 10. Looked up from germline, CDR1 is SEHNR and CDR2 is FQNEAQ (reference sequence). This CDR3 contains 17 residues. In nucleotides, the CDR3 is TGTGCCAGCAGCCCGGGGACTAGCGGCAACCTACAAGAGACCCAGTACTTC. Translation gives CASSPGTSGNLQETQYF.

This clonotype appeared many times. V is TRBV7-9 and J is TRBJ2-7; the D gene is possibly TRBD1 (5 bases). This CDR3 is built from 13 residues. V was pared by 6 bases and J by 0 bases, with 9 bases between. Looked up from germline, CDR1 is SEHNR and CDR2 is FQNEAQ (reference sequence). CDR3 in amino acids: CASRDTNSYEQYF. The CDR3, as DNA: TGTGCCAGCAGGGACACAAACTCCTACGAGCAGTACTTC. Drawing the rest from reference TRBV7-9 and TRBJ2-7, the complete variable domain is DTGVSQNPRHKITKRGQNVTFRCDPISEHNRLYWYRQTLGQGPEFLTYFQNEAQLEKSRLLSDRFSAERPKGSFSTLEIQRTEQGDSAMYLCASRDTNSYEQYFGPGTRLTVT.

The V gene is TRBV9, the J gene TRBJ2-3; TRBD2 matches 9 bases. Unmatched junction bases numbered 7, after V lost 6 bases and J lost 2 bases. Germline CDR1 reads SGDLS; CDR2 reads YYNGEE. CDR3 length equals 15 residues. DNA for the CDR3: TGTGCCAGCACCGAGACTAGCGGATACACAGATACGCAGTATTTT. It specifies CASTETSGYTDTQYF.

This clonotype showed up just a few times. The chain links TRBV20-1 to TRBJ2-1, with D possibly TRBD2 on 6 matching bases. The CDR3 is 15 amino acids. Per the germline V gene, CDR1 is DFQATT and CDR2 is SNEGSKA (reference sequence). With 2 bases removed from V and 0 bases from J, the gap between germline ends came to 11 bases. CDR3 loop: CSARNLAASYNEQFF. The CDR3 DNA follows: TGCAGTGCTAGAAATTTAGCGGCCTCCTACAATGAGCAGTTCTTC.

This clonotype was detected many times. The chain is built from TRBV7-2 and TRBJ1-2; D is possibly TRBD1 (6 bases). V lost 2 bases and J lost 2, with 9 bases in between. The CDR3 spans 14 residues. The germline CDR1 and CDR2 sequences are SGHTA and FQGNSA. CDR3 nucleotides: TGTGCCAGCAGCTTAATACAGGGAAACTATGGCTACACCTTC. Translation gives CASSLIQGNYGYTF.

This clonotype was picked up a small number of times. This chain links TRBV5-5 with TRBJ1-4; 8 nucleotides align to TRBD1. CDR1 is SGHKS and CDR2 is YYEKEE in the germline V gene (reference sequence). The CDR3 length is 17 residues. Unmatched junction bases numbered 7, after V lost 2 bases and J lost 1 base. The CDR3 DNA follows: TGTGCCAGCAGCTTCAGGGGGCGCGGGGAAACTAATGAAAAACTGTTTTTT. Translating gives CASSFRGRGETNEKLFF. The variable domain in full, with the rest retrieved from reference TRBV5-5 and TRBJ1-4, is DAGVTQSPTHLIKTRGQQVTLRCSPISGHKSVSWYQQVLGQGPQFIFQYYEKEERGRGNFPDRFSARQFPNYSSELNVNALLLGDSALYLCASSFRGRGETNEKLFFGSGTQLSVL.

This clonotype was counted a few times. The rearrangement links TRBV20-1 to TRBJ2-4; D is uncertain. The CDR3 totals 15 residues. Germline V gene sequence: CDR1 DFQATT, CDR2 SNEGSKA (reference sequence). V was pared by 2 bases and J by 3 bases, with 14 bases between. This CDR3 is CSARIGLSGKNIQYF. The DNA for the CDR3 is TGCAGTGCTAGAATCGGGCTCAGTGGCAAAAACATTCAGTACTTC.

The J gene is TRBJ2-3, the V gene TRBV18, with 10 bases lining up with TRBD2. This CDR3 contains 15 residues. The germline V gene has CDR1 KGHSH and CDR2 LQKENI. The V segment lost 6 bases and the J segment 4 bases; nucleotides outside the gene matches: 7. CDR3 DNA: TGTGCCAGCTCGCCAGCGGGGGGGCCTGCAGATACGCAGTATTTT. Encoded protein: CASSPAGGPADTQYF.

Regarding this clonotype: Possible read error: a much larger clone is one base away. J is TRBJ2-1 and V is TRBV7-6; 7 bases are shared with TRBD2. The CDR3 is 15 residues long. Germline CDR1 SGHVS, CDR2 FNYEAQ. V was clipped by 3 bases and J by 3 bases; unmatched bases: 5. CDR3 DNA: TGTGCCAGCAGCTTCTCCGGGAGGCACTACAATGAGCAGTTCTTC. It is translated as CASSFSGRHYNEQFF.